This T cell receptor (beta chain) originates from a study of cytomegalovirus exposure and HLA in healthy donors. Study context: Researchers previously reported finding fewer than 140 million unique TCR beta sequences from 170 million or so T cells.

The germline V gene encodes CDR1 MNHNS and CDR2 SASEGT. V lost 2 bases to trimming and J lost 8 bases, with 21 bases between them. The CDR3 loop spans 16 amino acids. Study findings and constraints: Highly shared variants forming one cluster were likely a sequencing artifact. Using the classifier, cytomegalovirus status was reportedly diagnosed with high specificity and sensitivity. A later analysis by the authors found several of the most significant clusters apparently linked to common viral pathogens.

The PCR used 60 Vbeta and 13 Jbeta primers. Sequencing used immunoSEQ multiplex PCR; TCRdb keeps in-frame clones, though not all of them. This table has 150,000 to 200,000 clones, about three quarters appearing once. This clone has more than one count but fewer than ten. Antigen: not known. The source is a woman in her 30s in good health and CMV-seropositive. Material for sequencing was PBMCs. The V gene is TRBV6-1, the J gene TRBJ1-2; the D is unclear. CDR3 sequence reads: CASSEWLVSLNEGYTF. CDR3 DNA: TGTGCCAGCAGTGAATGGTTGGTTAGCCTTAATGAGGGCTACACCTTC.